These 8 T cell receptor beta chains share one sample of origin, sequenced in a study of blood T cells in healthy people across ages. A second PCR of about 6 to 11 cycles used a sample-barcoded 5' primer and a J-beta primer mix. TCRdb passed the 5' RACE reads through MiXCR, listing each CDR3 protein once. The sample holds roughly 1,700,000 distinct CDR3 sequences; 28% are singletons and the top ten take more than 6%. Sample: blood. The receptor source for this set is a woman in her 30s in good health.

This chain connects TRBV12-3 or TRBV12-4 to TRBJ2-7, with 8 bases fitting TRBD2. This CDR3 is 17 amino acids long. V lost 4 bases, J lost 5 bases, and 16 bases stayed unmatched. The CDR3 DNA reads TGTGCCAGCAGTTCACCGCCTTCCGGGACTAGAGGTAACGAGCAGTACTTC. This encodes CASSSPPSGTRGNEQYF.

This clonotype has only a few counts. The chain combines TRBV4-1 with TRBJ2-7; TRBD1 matches 12 bases. The CDR3 sequence is 15 residues long. CDR1 and CDR2 (germline): MGHRA, YSYEKL. V trimming: 1 base; J trimming: 6 bases; junction bases outside the gene matches: 4. CDR3 coding DNA: TGCGCCAGCAGCCAAGGAGGGACAGGGGGCTTCGAGCAGTACTTC. Residues: CASSQGGTGGFEQYF.

The rearrangement uses TRBV7-2 and TRBJ2-1; D is unclear. V gave up 8 bases and J gave up 10 bases, with 18 bases separating them. Germline V lookup: CDR1 SGHTA, CDR2 FQGNSA. The CDR3 covers 13 residues. The CDR3 DNA is TGTGCCAGCGGCTCCCCCCTAATCTACGAGCAGTTCTTC. This codes for CASGSPLIYEQFF.

This clonotype showed up just once. This sequence joins TRBV20-1 and TRBJ2-5; 10 bases align to TRBD1. The J call may not be correct, given that the DNA end is closer to TRBJ2-1. The CDR3 totals 13 residues. Germline CDR1 and CDR2: DFQATT and SNEGSKA (reference sequence). The CDR3 here is CSAKTGGQETQFF. The CDR3 DNA follows: TGCAGTGCAAAGACAGGGGGCCAAGAGACCCAGTTCTTC.

The DNA of the CDR3 is TGTGCCAGCAAGAGCGGGAGGAATAACTACAATGAGCAGTTCTTC. This codes for CASKSGRNNYNEQFF. The V and J genes are TRBV2 and TRBJ2-1, with TRBD2 identical over 9 bases. The germline CDR1 and CDR2 sequences are SNHLY and FYNNEI. This CDR3 has 15 residues. The V segment lost 7 bases and the J segment 3 bases; nucleotides outside the gene matches: 7.

With respect to this clonotype: Here the CDR3 omits its conserved ending phenylalanine or tryptophan, so a read error is the likely source. The V gene is TRBV12-3 or TRBV12-4, the J gene TRBJ2-1; D is tentatively TRBD1 or TRBD2 (5 bases each). Trimming removed 5 bases from V and 10 bases from J, with 12 bases in between. CDR3 length: 12 residues. The CDR3 here is CASSLGVTEQFC. As DNA, the CDR3 is TGTGCCAGCAGTCTGGGGGTAACGGAGCAGTTCTGC.

V usage is TRBV20-1 and J usage is TRBJ1-5, with 9 bases identical to TRBD1. This CDR3 contains 14 residues. With V trimmed by 5 bases and J by 6 bases, 8 bases remained unmatched. Germline lookup yields CDR1 DFQATT and CDR2 SNEGSKA (reference sequence). The CDR3 is CSAGTGQGSQPQHF. CDR3 nucleotide sequence: TGCAGTGCTGGAACAGGACAGGGGAGTCAGCCCCAGCATTTT.

The chain joins TRBV12-3 or TRBV12-4 to TRBJ1-4; no definite D call. The CDR3 extends over 16 amino acids. With 0 bases removed from V and 8 bases from J, the gap between germline ends came to 16 bases. For the CDR3, the DNA is TGTGCCAGCAGTTTAGCGATTGGGCCGAATCAGGAAAAACTGTTTTTT. Translating it yields CASSLAIGPNQEKLFF.